This TCR beta chain was identified during a study of response to subunit inactivated influenza vaccine. Overall study results and limits: Each seasonal influenza vaccination recruits few new T cells, the authors suggested.

TCRdb analysed the RT-PCR reads with MiXCR anew, one entry per CDR3 protein. The sample lists roughly 500,000 distinct CDR3 sequences, under 30% occurring once. In its sample, this clonotype was seen a few times. Its matching antigen is unknown. This sample also appeared in a second study, on T cells expressing NK-cell markers. As that report states: Researchers built TCR beta cDNA using 5'RACE template switching with UMIs.

This clonotype was sampled from a man aged 45-65 years who received an inactivated influenza vaccine. This sample comprised CD4+ T cells sorted from PBMCs, obtained 11 to 12 days after vaccination.

CDR3 sequence (DNA): TGCGCCAGCAGCACCGGACAGGTCTCCTACGAGCAGTACTTC. Protein sequence: CASSTGQVSYEQYF. The genes are TRBV5-1 and TRBJ2-7; 7 positions match TRBD1. This CDR3 has 14 residues. The V segment lost 4 bases and the J segment 0 bases; nucleotides outside the gene matches: 4. The germline CDR1 and CDR2 sequences are SGHRS and YFSETQ. Filled out from reference TRBV5-1 and TRBJ2-7, the complete variable domain reads KAGVTQTPRYLIKTRGQQVTLSCSPISGHRSVSWYQQTPGQGLQFLFEYFSETQRNKGNFPGRFSGRQFSNSRSEMNVSTLELGDSALYLCASSTGQVSYEQYFGPGTRLTVT.